This T cell receptor (beta chain) comes out of a study of regulatory T cells in long-lasting Graves disease. Study at large: Persistent Graves' disease meant over 5 years of antithyroid drugs with positive TSH receptor antibodies. Overall study results and limits: Persistent disease was associated with favored TRBV28 usage and with favored use of TRBJ1-2 and TRBJ2-5.

Many counts were recorded for this clonotype. The antigen remains undetermined. Sequencing libraries for TCR beta were prepared with iRepertoire HTBI primers and Arm-PCR of CDR3 regions. In TCRdb, the multiplex PCR reads were re-called with MiXCR into one record per CDR3 protein. The sample holds a few hundred thousand distinct CDR3 sequences; roughly a quarter are singletons and the top ten take about a quarter. Trimming removed 7 bases at V and 1 base at J, with 22 bases between. This CDR3 has 16 residues. The germline V gene has CDR1 SQVTM and CDR2 ANQGSEA. Time point in this sample: persistent/refractory GD, antithyroid drugs over 5 years with positive TRAb. PBMC-extracted RNA yielded the TCR library.

Source: peripheral blood mononuclear cells (PBMCs), taken when the disease was refractory, from a patient treated with antithyroid drugs. The sequence was obtained from a female donor with Graves disease. The rearrangement uses TRBV29-1 and TRBJ1-2, with a weak D call TRBD1 (6 bases). The CDR3 reads CSAIPGAWGDNYGYTF. CDR3 nucleotides: TGCAGCGCTATACCAGGGGCATGGGGGGATAACTATGGCTACACCTTC. Complete variable domain (other parts from reference TRBV29-1 and TRBJ1-2): SAVISQKPSRDICQRGTSLTIQCQVDSQVTMMFWYRQQPGQSLTLIATANQGSEATYESGFVIDKFPISRPNLTFSTLTVSNMSPEDSSIYLCSAIPGAWGDNYGYTFGSGTRLTVV.